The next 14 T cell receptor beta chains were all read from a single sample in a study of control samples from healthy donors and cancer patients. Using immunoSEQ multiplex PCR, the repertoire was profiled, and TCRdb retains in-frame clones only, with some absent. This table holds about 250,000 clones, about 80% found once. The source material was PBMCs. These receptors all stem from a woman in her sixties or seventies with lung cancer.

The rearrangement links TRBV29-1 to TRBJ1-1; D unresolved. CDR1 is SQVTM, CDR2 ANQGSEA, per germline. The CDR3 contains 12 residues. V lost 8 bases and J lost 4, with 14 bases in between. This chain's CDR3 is CSTTVSGTEAFF. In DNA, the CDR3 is TGCAGCACAACAGTGTCGGGCACTGAAGCTTTCTTT.

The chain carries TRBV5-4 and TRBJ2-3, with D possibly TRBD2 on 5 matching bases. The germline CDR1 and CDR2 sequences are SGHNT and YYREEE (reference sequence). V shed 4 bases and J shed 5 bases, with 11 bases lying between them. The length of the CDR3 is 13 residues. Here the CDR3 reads CASSQNREDTQYF. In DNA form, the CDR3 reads TGTGCCAGCAGCCAGAACCGGGAAGATACGCAGTATTTT.

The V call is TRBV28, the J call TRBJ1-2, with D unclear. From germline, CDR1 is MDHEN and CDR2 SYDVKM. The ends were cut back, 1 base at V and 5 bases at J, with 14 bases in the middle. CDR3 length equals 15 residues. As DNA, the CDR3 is TGTGCCAGCAGTTTATATGGCGGCAGAAGGTATGGCTACACCTTC. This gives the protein CASSLYGGRRYGYTF.

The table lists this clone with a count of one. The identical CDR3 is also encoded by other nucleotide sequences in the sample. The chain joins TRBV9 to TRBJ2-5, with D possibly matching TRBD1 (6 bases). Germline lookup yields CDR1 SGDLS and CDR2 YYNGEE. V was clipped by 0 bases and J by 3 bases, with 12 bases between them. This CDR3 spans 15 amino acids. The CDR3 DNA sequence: TGTGCCAGCAGCGTAGTAGGACAGCTGGAAGAGACCCAGTACTTC. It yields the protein CASSVVGQLEETQYF.

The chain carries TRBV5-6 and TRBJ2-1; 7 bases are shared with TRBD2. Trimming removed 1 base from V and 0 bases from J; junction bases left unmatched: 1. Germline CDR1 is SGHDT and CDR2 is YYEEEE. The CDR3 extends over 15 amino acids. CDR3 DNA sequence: TGTGCCAGCAGCTTGAGCGGGGTCTCCTACAATGAGCAGTTCTTC. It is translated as CASSLSGVSYNEQFF.

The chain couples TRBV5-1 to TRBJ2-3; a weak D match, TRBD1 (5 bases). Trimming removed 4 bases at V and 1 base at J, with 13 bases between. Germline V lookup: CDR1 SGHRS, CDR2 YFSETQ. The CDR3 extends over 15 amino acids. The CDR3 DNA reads TGCGCCAGCAGCCTTGGTGGCAGGGGCACAGATACGCAGTATTTT. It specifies CASSLGGRGTDTQYF.

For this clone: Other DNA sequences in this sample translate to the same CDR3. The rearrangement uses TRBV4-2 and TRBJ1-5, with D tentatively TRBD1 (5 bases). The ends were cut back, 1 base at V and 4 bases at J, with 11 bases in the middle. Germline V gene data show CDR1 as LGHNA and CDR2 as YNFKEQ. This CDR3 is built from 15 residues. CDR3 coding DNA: TGTGCCAGCAGCCAAGCCGGGACGGCTAATCAGCCCCAGCATTTT. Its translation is CASSQAGTANQPQHF.

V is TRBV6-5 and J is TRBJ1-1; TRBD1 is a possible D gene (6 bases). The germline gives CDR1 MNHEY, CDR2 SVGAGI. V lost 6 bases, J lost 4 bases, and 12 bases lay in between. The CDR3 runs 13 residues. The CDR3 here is CASRGQPGTEAFF. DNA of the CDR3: TGTGCCAGCAGAGGACAGCCGGGCACTGAAGCTTTCTTT.

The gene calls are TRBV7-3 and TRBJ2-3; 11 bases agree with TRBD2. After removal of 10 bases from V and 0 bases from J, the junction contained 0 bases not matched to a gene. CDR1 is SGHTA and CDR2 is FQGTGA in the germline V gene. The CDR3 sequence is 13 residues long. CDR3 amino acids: CATSGGSTDTQYF. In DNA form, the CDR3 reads TGTGCCACTAGCGGGGGGAGCACAGATACGCAGTATTTT.

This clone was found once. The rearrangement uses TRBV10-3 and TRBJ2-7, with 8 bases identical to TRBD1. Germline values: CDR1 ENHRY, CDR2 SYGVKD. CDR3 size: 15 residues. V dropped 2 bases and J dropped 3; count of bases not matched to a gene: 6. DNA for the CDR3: TGTGCCATCAGTGAGGCGCCCGGACAGGGCTACGAGCAGTACTTC. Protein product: CAISEAPGQGYEQYF.

The CDR3 loop reads CASSPAPGTGTQYF. CDR3 nucleotides: TGTGCCAGCTCACCTGCCCCCGGTACGGGTACGCAGTATTTT. This chain uses TRBV18 with TRBJ2-3; D unclear. The CDR3 sequence is 14 residues long. The ends were cut back, 3 bases at V and 8 bases at J, with 15 bases in the middle. Germline-derived CDR1 and CDR2 are KGHSH and LQKENI.

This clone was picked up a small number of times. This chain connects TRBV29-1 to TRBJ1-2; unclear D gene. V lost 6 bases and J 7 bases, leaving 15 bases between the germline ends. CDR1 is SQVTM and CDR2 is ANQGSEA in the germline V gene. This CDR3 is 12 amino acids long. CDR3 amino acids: CSVSKGVFGYTF. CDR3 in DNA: TGCAGCGTCTCTAAGGGAGTTTTTGGCTACACCTTC. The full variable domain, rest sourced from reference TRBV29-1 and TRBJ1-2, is SAVISQKPSRDICQRGTSLTIQCQVDSQVTMMFWYRQQPGQSLTLIATANQGSEATYESGFVIDKFPISRPNLTFSTLTVSNMSPEDSSIYLCSVSKGVFGYTFGSGTRLTVV.

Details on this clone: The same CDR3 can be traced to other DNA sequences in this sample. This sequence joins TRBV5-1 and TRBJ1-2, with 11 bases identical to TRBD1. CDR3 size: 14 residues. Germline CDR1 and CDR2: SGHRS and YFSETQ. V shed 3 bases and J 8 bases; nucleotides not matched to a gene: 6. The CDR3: CASSSGQGAWGYTF. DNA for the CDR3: TGCGCCAGCAGCTCCGGACAGGGGGCTTGGGGCTACACCTTC.

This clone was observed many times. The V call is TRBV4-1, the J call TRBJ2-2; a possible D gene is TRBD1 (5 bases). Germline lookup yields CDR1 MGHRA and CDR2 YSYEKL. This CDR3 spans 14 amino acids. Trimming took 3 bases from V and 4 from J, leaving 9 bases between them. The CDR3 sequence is CASSHDRATGELFF. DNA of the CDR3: TGCGCCAGCAGCCACGACAGAGCCACCGGGGAGCTGTTTTTT.